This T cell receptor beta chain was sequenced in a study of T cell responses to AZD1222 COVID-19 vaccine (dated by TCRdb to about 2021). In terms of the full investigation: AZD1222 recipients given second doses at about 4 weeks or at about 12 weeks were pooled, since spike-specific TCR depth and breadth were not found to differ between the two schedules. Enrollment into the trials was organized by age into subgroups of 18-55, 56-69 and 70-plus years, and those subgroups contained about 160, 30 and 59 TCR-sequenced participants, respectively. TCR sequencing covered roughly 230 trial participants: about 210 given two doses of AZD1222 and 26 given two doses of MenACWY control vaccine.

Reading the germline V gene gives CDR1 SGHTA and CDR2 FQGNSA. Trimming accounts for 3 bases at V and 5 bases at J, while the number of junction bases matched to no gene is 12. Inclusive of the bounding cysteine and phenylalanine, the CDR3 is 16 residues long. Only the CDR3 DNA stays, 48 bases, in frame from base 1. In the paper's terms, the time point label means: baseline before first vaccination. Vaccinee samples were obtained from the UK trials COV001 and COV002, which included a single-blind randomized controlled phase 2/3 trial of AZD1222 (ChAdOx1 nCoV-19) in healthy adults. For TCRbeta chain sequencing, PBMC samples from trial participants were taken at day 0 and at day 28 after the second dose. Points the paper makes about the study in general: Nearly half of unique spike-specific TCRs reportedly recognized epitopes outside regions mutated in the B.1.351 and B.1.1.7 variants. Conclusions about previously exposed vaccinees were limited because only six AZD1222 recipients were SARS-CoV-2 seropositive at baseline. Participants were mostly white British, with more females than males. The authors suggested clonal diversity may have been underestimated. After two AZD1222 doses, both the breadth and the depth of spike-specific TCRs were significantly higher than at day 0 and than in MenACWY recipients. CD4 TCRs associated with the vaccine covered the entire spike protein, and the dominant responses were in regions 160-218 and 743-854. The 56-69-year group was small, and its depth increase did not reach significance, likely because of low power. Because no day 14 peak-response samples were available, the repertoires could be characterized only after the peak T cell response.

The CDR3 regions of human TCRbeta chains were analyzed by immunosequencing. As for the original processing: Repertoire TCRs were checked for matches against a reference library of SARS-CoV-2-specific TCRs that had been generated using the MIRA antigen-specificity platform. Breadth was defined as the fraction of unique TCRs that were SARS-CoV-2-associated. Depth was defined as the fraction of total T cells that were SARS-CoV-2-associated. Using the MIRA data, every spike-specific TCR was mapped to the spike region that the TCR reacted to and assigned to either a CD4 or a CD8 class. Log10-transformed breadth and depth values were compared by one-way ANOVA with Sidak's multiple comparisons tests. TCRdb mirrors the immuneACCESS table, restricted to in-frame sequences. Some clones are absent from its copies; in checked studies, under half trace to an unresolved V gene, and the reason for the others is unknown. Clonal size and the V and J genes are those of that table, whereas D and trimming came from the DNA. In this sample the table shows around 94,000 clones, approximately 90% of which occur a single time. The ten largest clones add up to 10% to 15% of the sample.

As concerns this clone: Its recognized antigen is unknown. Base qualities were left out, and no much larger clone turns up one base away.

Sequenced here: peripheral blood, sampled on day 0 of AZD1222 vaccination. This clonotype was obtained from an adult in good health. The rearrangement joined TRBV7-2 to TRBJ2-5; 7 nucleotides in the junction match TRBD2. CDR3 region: CASSFRVAGRGETQYF. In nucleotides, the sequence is TGTGCCAGCAGCTTTCGGGTAGCGGGCCGAGGGGAGACCCAGTACTTC.